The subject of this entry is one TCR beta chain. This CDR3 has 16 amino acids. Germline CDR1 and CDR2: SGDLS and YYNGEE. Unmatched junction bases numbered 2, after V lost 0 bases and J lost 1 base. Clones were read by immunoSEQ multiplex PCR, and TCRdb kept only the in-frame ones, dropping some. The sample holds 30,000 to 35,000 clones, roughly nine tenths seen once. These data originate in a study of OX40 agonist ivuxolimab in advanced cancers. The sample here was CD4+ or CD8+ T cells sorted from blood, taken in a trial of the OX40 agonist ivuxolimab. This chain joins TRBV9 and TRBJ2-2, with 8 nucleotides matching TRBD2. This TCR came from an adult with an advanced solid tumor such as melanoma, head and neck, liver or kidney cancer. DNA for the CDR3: TGTGCCAGCAGCGTAGGGCTAGCGGGGAACACCGGGGAGCTGTTTTTT. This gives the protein CASSVGLAGNTGELFF.